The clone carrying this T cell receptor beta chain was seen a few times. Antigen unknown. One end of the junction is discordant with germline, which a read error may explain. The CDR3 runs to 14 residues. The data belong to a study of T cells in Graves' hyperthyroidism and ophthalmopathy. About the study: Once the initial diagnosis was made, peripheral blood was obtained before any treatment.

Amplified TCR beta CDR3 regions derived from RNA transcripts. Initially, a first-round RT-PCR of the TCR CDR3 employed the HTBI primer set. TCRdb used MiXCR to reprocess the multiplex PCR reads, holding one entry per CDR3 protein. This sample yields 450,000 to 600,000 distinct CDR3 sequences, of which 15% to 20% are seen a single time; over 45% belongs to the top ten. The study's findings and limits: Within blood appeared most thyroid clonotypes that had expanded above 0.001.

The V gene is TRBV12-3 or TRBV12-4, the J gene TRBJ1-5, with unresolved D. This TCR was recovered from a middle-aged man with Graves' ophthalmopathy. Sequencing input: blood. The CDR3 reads CASSFDTGNQPQHF. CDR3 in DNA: TGCGCCAGCAGTTTCGACACAGGCAATCAGCCCCAGCATTTT.